Below, 27 T cell receptor beta chains from the same sample are listed, as sequenced in a study of cytomegalovirus exposure and HLA in healthy donors. Both 60 Vbeta primers and 13 Jbeta primers went into the PCR. The repertoire was sequenced with immunoSEQ multiplex PCR; TCRdb's copy has only in-frame clones and lacks some. The sample has 150,000 to 200,000 clones; about 80% are singletons. The sample comprised PBMCs. The origin of the receptors is a man aged 35 to 55 in good health and CMV-seropositive.

J is TRBJ1-1 and V is TRBV10-3, with TRBD1 matching over 9 bases. This CDR3 comprises 14 residues. After removal of 4 bases from V and 1 base from J, the junction contained 1 base not matched to a gene. The V gene's germline CDR1 is ENHRY and CDR2 SYGVKD. The CDR3 sequence is CAISAGQGNTEAFF. The CDR3 DNA is TGTGCCATCAGTGCGGGACAGGGGAACACTGAAGCTTTCTTT.

The gene calls are TRBV4-1 and TRBJ2-7; D might be TRBD1 (6 bases). The germline V gene encodes CDR1 MGHRA and CDR2 YSYEKL. The CDR3 totals 14 residues. Trimming removed 0 bases from V and 1 base from J, with 7 bases in between. The CDR3 DNA sequence: TGCGCCAGCAGCCAAGACAGGGGATCCTACGAGCAGTACTTC. Its protein is CASSQDRGSYEQYF.

The chain carries TRBV6-5 and TRBJ1-3, with D perhaps matching TRBD1 (5 bases). This CDR3 contains 15 residues. V was pared by 2 bases and J by 1 base, with 9 bases between. CDR1 is MNHEY, CDR2 SVGAGI, per germline. The DNA of the CDR3 is TGTGCCAGCAGTTACGTGGCAGGGTCTGGAAACACCATATATTTT. This codes for CASSYVAGSGNTIYF.

The gene calls are TRBV7-9 and TRBJ1-2; 9 nucleotides line up with TRBD1. Germline-derived CDR1 and CDR2 are SEHNR and FQNEAQ (reference sequence). J was trimmed by 4 bases and V by 5 bases; bases with no gene match: 8. The CDR3 length is 15 residues. CDR3 coding DNA: TGTGCCAGCAGCAACCCGGGACAGGGCCCCTATGGCTACACCTTC. It codes for CASSNPGQGPYGYTF.

This sequence joins TRBV6-1 and TRBJ2-6; D gene uncertain. Trimming took 8 bases from V and 2 from J, leaving 10 bases between them. CDR1 is MNHNS and CDR2 is SASEGT in the germline V gene. The CDR3 length is 14 residues. The DNA of the CDR3 is TGTGCCAGCTCCTCAGGCCCTGGGGCCAACGTCCTGACTTTC. Its protein is CASSSGPGANVLTF.

This clone was seen once. The V gene is TRBV11-1, the J gene TRBJ1-2; the D gene is possibly TRBD1 (6 bases). The CDR3 sequence is 17 residues long. CDR1 and CDR2 (germline): SGHAT, FQDESV (reference sequence). V lost 9 bases, J lost 0 bases, and 23 bases lay in between. The CDR3 region has the DNA TGTGCCAGTAGCCTCACAGGACAGCGAGCAACTAACTATGGCTACACCTTC. The encoded protein is CASSLTGQRATNYGYTF.

The chain uses TRBV4-1 and TRBJ1-5; 9 bases fit TRBD1. V dropped 3 bases and J dropped 8; count of bases not matched to a gene: 5. The CDR3 covers 14 residues. The germline gives CDR1 MGHRA, CDR2 YSYEKL. The CDR3 here is CASSHGQGIEPQHF. The CDR3 DNA follows: TGCGCCAGCAGCCATGGACAGGGGATCGAGCCCCAGCATTTT.

This clone was seen at least ten times. This rearrangement joins TRBV11-3 to TRBJ1-1; TRBD1 matches at 7 bases. Germline assignment: CDR1 SGHNT and CDR2 YENEEA. This CDR3 comprises 12 residues. Trimming at V came to 5 bases and at J to 7 bases, leaving 4 bases not matched to a gene. The CDR3 is CASSNYRGEAFF. CDR3 nucleotide sequence: TGTGCCAGCAGCAATTACAGGGGTGAAGCTTTCTTT.

The CDR3 region has the DNA TGCGCCAGCAGCCTGACAGGCAGCAATCAGCCCCAGCATTTT. It translates to CASSLTGSNQPQHF. V gene TRBV4-1 combines with J gene TRBJ1-5, with D perhaps TRBD1 (6 bases). Germline values: CDR1 MGHRA, CDR2 YSYEKL. CDR3 length: 14 residues. Trimming pared 4 bases from V and 1 base from J, leaving 8 bases between.

This clone was detected once. The V call is TRBV7-3, the J call TRBJ2-3; 10 bases fit TRBD2. V lost 3 bases to trimming and J lost 5 bases; unmatched junction nucleotides: 5. Per germline, CDR1 SGHTA and CDR2 FQGTGA. The CDR3 contains 15 residues. The CDR3 DNA is TGTGCCAGCAGCTTTAGCGGGGGGAAAGGAGATACGCAGTATTTT. Translation: CASSFSGGKGDTQYF.

This chain joins TRBV6-5 and TRBJ2-7, with D possibly matching TRBD1 (6 bases). CDR3 size: 16 residues. Germline V gives CDR1 MNHEY, CDR2 SVGAGI. V lost 4 bases, J lost 2 bases, and 18 bases lay in between. In nucleotides, the CDR3 is TGTGCCAGCAGTTCCCGAGGACAGAAGACCCCCTACGAGCAGTACTTC. Translated: CASSSRGQKTPYEQYF.

The chain links TRBV2 to TRBJ2-1; 9 nucleotides line up with TRBD2. Looked up from germline, CDR1 is SNHLY and CDR2 is FYNNEI. V was clipped by 3 bases and J by 10 bases; unmatched bases: 13. The CDR3 extends over 16 amino acids. The CDR3 here is CASSDPEGTSSGEQFF. The DNA for the CDR3 is TGTGCCAGCAGTGACCCCGAAGGGACTAGCTCAGGCGAGCAGTTCTTC.

The rearrangement links TRBV14 to TRBJ2-1, with 7 positions matching TRBD2. The trim removed 2 bases at V and 9 bases at J, leaving 13 bases unmatched. This CDR3 is built from 16 residues. CDR1 SGHDN and CDR2 FVKESK come from the germline V gene. CDR3 sequence (DNA): TGTGCCAGCAGCCAATTCCCCAGCGGGATCAAGGGTGAGCAGTTCTTC. Its translation: CASSQFPSGIKGEQFF.

The rearrangement uses TRBV6-1 and TRBJ2-7; weak D call: TRBD1 (6 bases). In germline, CDR1 is MNHNS, CDR2 SASEGT. CDR3 length equals 13 residues. V was clipped by 6 bases and J by 3 bases, with 12 bases between them. Written as DNA, the CDR3 is TGTGCCAGCAGGGGGACACTAAGCTACGAGCAGTACTTC. Translated, it gives CASRGTLSYEQYF.

V usage is TRBV14 and J usage is TRBJ2-1, with TRBD2 as a possible D gene (6 bases). Deletions cut 4 bases from V and 3 bases from J, with 16 bases between. The CDR3 sequence is 16 residues long. CDR1 and CDR2 from the germline V gene are SGHDN and FVKESK. The CDR3, as DNA: TGTGCCAGCAGCCTGTCAAGGAGGGCCGTCTACAATGAGCAGTTCTTC. Its translation: CASSLSRRAVYNEQFF.

The chain uses TRBV13 and TRBJ2-7, with a weak D call TRBD2 (6 bases). From germline, CDR1 is PRHDT and CDR2 FYEKMQ (reference sequence). This CDR3 is built from 14 residues. V lost 5 bases and J lost 3, with 14 bases in between. CDR3 sequence: CASSPGERIYEQYF. Here the CDR3 DNA reads TGTGCCAGCAGCCCGGGGGAAAGGATCTACGAGCAGTACTTC. Variable domain in full (rest from reference TRBV13 and TRBJ2-7): AAGVIQSPRHLIKEKRETATLKCYPIPRHDTVYWYQQGPGQDPQFLISFYEKMQSDKGSIPDRFSAQQFSDYHSELNMSSLELGDSALYFCASSPGERIYEQYFGPGTRLTVT.

The chain is built from TRBV6-5 and TRBJ2-7; D possibly corresponds to TRBD1 (6 bases). Trimming took off 6 bases at V and 4 bases at J, with 13 bases between the two ends. The germline CDR1 and CDR2 sequences are MNHEY and SVGAGI. This CDR3 spans 13 amino acids. The CDR3 loop reads CASRPSGVYEQYF. CDR3 DNA: TGTGCCAGCAGACCCTCAGGGGTGTACGAGCAGTACTTC.

The genes are TRBV9 and TRBJ2-5; a weak D match, TRBD2 (6 bases). Germline CDR1 SGDLS, CDR2 YYNGEE. The CDR3 loop spans 15 amino acids. Deletions cut 3 bases from V and 4 bases from J, with 16 bases between. CDR3 nucleotide sequence: TGTGCCAGCAGCGCCGGTCGTGTGACTAGAGAGACCCAGTACTTC. It codes for CASSAGRVTRETQYF.

CDR3 DNA: TGTGCCAGCAACACTGGGACAGGGGGCGGAGAAAAACTGTTTTTT. Protein product: CASNTGTGGGEKLFF. The chain couples TRBV7-2 to TRBJ1-4, with 12 bases fitting TRBD1. This CDR3 has 15 amino acids. The V gene's germline CDR1 is SGHTA and CDR2 FQGNSA. The ends lost 7 bases at V and 8 bases at J; junction bases unmatched: 8.

The chain carries TRBV7-9 and TRBJ1-1; 8 bases are a match to TRBD1. The V gene's germline CDR1 is SEHNR and CDR2 FQNEAQ (reference sequence). This CDR3 is built from 15 residues. J lost 0 bases, V lost 5 bases, and 5 bases had no gene match. CDR3 region: CASSEWTGMNTEAFF. CDR3 in DNA: TGTGCCAGCAGCGAGTGGACAGGGATGAACACTGAAGCTTTCTTT.

V is TRBV30 and J is TRBJ1-1; D remains unclear. V was cut by 2 bases and J by 4 bases, with 8 bases left in between. This CDR3 contains 12 residues. Germline CDR1 and CDR2: GTSNPN and SVGIG (reference sequence). CDR3 DNA: TGTGCCTGGAGTCCGACAATCACTGAAGCTTTCTTT. Translating gives CAWSPTITEAFF.

This clone showed up just once. The chain has TRBV2 and TRBJ1-4; tentative D call: TRBD1 (6 bases). The length of the CDR3 is 13 residues. V shed 6 bases and J shed 7 bases, with 12 bases lying between them. Germline V lookup: CDR1 SNHLY, CDR2 FYNNEI. The CDR3 region has the DNA TGTGCCAGCAGAGCCGGGACACGTGAAAAACTGTTTTTT. Translating gives CASRAGTREKLFF.

J is TRBJ2-1 and V is TRBV10-3; TRBD2 agrees at 9 bases. Germline values: CDR1 ENHRY, CDR2 SYGVKD. CDR3 length: 16 residues. The trim removed 0 bases at V and 7 bases at J, leaving 7 bases unmatched. DNA for the CDR3: TGTGCCATCAGTGAGTCGGGACTAGCCCTGTCGAATGAGCAGTTCTTC. This sequence encodes CAISESGLALSNEQFF.

This chain connects TRBV4-1 to TRBJ1-5; D call uncertain. V lost 0 bases to trimming and J lost 2 bases, with 11 bases between them. The CDR3 loop spans 16 amino acids. From germline, CDR1 is MGHRA and CDR2 YSYEKL. CDR3 residues: CASSQETSMGNQPQHF. In DNA form, the CDR3 reads TGCGCCAGCAGCCAAGAAACATCGATGGGCAATCAGCCCCAGCATTTT.

This clone was recorded only once. The chain combines TRBV7-3 with TRBJ2-3; 10 bases match TRBD2. CDR1 SGHTA and CDR2 FQGTGA come from the germline V gene. The CDR3 totals 15 residues. The V and J ends lost 5 bases and 4 bases, in that order; junction bases with no gene match: 6. Here the CDR3 reads CASSLSGRSPDTQYF. CDR3 DNA: TGTGCCAGCAGCCTTAGCGGGAGGTCCCCAGATACGCAGTATTTT.

This chain uses TRBV4-2 with TRBJ2-2, with D uncertain. Trimming pared 0 bases from V and 6 bases from J, leaving 14 bases between. The CDR3 runs to 16 residues. Germline CDR1 and CDR2: LGHNA and YNFKEQ. The chain's CDR3 is CASSQDRLLLAGELFF. In DNA form, the CDR3 reads TGTGCCAGCAGCCAAGACCGGCTTCTCCTAGCCGGGGAGCTGTTTTTT.

This chain connects TRBV11-2 to TRBJ2-6; TRBD1 matches 8 bases. V trimming: 5 bases; J trimming: 4 bases; junction bases outside the gene matches: 13. CDR3 size: 18 residues. CDR1 is SGHAT, CDR2 FQNNGV, per germline. The CDR3 sequence: CASSNLRDRTKGANVLTF. CDR3 coding DNA: TGTGCCAGCAGCAACCTCCGGGACAGGACTAAAGGGGCCAACGTCCTGACTTTC.